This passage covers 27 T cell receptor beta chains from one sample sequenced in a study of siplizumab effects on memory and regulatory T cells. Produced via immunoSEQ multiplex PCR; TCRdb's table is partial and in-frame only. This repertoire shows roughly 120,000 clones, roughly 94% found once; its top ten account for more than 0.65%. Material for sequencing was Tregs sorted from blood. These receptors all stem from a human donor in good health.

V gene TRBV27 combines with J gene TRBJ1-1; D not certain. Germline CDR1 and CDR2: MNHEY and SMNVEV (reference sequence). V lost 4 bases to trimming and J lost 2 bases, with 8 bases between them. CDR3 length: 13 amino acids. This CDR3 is CASSSRPNTEAFF. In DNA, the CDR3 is TGTGCCAGCAGTTCGAGACCCAACACTGAAGCTTTCTTT.

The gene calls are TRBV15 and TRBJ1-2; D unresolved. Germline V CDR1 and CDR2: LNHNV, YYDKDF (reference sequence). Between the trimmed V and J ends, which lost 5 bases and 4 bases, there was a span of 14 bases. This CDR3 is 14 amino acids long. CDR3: CATSPGNYAYGYTF. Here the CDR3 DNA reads TGTGCCACCAGCCCGGGAAATTATGCCTATGGCTACACCTTC.

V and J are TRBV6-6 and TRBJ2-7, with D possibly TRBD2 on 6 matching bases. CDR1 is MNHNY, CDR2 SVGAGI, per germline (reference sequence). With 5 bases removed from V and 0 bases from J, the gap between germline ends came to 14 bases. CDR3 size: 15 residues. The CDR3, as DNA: TGTGCCAGCAGTACTTATAGCGGCAGCTCCTACGAGCAGTACTTC. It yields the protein CASSTYSGSSYEQYF.

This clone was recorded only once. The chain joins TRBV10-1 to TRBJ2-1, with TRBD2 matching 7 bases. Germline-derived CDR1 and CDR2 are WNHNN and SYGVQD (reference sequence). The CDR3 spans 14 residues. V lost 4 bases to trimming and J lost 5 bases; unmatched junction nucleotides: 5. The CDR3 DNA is TGCGCCAGCAGTGGGACTAGGAATAACAATGAGCAGTTCTTC. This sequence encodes CASSGTRNNNEQFF.

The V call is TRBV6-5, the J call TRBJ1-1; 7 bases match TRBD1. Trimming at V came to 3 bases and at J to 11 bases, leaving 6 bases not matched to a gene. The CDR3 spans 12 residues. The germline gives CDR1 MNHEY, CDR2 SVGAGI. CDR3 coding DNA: TGTGCCAGCAGTTATGGAACAGGGGAGGCTTTCTTT. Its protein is CASSYGTGEAFF.

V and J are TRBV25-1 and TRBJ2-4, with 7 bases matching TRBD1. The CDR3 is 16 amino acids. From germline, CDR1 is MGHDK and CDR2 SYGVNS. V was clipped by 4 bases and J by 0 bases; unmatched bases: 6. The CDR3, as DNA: TGTGCCAGCAGTGGCCGGACAGGCGTAGCCAAAAACATTCAGTACTTC. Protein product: CASSGRTGVAKNIQYF. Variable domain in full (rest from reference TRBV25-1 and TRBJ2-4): EADIYQTPRYLVIGTGKKITLECSQTMGHDKMYWYQQDPGMELHLIHYSYGVNSTEKGDLSSESTVSRIRTEHFPLTLESARPSHTSQYLCASSGRTGVAKNIQYFGAGTRLSVL.

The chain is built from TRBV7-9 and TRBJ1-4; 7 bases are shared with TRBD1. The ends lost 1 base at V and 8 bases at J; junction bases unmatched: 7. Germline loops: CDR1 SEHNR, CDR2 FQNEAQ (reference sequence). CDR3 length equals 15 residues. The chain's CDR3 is CASSLGRRGDEKLFF. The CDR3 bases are TGTGCCAGCAGCTTAGGGCGCAGGGGGGACGAAAAACTGTTTTTT. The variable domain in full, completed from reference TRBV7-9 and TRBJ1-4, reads DTGVSQNPRHKITKRGQNVTFRCDPISEHNRLYWYRQTLGQGPEFLTYFQNEAQLEKSRLLSDRFSAERPKGSFSTLEIQRTEQGDSAMYLCASSLGRRGDEKLFFGSGTQLSVL.

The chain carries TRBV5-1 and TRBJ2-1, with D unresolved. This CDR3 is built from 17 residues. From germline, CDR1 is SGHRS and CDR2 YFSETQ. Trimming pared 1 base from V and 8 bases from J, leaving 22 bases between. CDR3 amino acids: CASSLISGSNLPYEQFF. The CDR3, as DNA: TGCGCCAGCAGCTTGATCTCGGGCAGCAATTTGCCCTATGAGCAGTTCTTC.

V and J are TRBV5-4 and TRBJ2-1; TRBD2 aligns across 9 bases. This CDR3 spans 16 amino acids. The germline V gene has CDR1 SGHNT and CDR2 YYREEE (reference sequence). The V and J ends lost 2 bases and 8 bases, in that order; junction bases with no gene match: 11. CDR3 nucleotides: TGTGCCAGCAGCTTATCGGCGGGGGGGCGTATGGATGAGCAGTTCTTC. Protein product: CASSLSAGGRMDEQFF.

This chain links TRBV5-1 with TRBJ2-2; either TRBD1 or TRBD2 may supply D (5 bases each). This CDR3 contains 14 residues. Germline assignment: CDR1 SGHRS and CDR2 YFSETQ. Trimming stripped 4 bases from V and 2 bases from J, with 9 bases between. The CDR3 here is CASSPGRNTGELFF. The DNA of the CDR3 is TGCGCCAGCAGCCCGGGACGAAACACCGGGGAGCTGTTTTTT.

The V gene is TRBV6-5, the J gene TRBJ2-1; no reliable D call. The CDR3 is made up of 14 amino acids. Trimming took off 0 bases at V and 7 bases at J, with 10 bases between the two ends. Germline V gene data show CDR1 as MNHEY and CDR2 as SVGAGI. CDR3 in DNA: TGTGCCAGCAGTTACTCGGTGGCTGTAAATGAGCAGTTCTTC. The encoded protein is CASSYSVAVNEQFF.

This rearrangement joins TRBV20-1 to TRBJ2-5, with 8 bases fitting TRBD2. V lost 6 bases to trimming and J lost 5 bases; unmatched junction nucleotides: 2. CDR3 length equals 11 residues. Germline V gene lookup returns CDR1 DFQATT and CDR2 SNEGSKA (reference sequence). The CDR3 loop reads CSARLAETQYF. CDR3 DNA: TGCAGTGCGCGACTAGCGGAGACCCAGTACTTC.

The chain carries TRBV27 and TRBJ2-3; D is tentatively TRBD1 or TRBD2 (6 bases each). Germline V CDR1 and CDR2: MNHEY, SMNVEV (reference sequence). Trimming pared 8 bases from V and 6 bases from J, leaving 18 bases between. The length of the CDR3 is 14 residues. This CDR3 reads CASRYSRGRDTQYF. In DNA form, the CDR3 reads TGTGCCAGCCGCTACTCCCGGGGGCGCGATACGCAGTATTTT.

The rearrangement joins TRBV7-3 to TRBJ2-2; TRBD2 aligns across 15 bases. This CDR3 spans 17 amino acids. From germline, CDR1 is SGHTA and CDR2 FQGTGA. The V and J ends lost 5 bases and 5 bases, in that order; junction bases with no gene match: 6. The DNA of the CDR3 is TGTGCCAGCAGCACGGGACTAGCGGGAGGAAGGACCGGGGAGCTGTTTTTT. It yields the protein CASSTGLAGGRTGELFF.

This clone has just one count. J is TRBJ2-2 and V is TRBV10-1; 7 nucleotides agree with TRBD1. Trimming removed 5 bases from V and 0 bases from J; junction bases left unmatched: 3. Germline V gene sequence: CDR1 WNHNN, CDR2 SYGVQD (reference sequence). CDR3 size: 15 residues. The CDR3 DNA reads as TGCGCCAGCAGTTCCGGGACAGCGAACACCGGGGAGCTGTTTTTT. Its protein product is CASSSGTANTGELFF.

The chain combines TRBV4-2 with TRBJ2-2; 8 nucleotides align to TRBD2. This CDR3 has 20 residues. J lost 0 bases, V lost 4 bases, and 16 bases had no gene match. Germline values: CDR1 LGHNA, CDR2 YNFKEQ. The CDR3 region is CASSPRASGGPGSNTGELFF. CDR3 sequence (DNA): TGTGCCAGCAGCCCGAGGGCCAGCGGGGGACCCGGATCGAACACCGGGGAGCTGTTTTTT.

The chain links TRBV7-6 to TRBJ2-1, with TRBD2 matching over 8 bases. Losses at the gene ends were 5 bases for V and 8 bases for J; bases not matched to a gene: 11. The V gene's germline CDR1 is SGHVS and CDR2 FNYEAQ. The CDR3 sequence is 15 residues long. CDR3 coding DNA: TGTGCCAGCAGCGCGCTAGCGGGCCTGGGGGATGAGCAGTTCTTC. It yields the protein CASSALAGLGDEQFF.

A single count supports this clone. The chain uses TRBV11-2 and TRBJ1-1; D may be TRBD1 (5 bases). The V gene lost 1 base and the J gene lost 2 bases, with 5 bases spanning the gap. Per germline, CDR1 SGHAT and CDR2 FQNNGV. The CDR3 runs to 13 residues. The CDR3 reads CASSLGGNTEAFF. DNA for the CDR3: TGTGCCAGCAGCTTAGGGGGCAACACTGAAGCTTTCTTT. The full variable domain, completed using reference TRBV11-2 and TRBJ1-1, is EAGVAQSPRYKIIEKRQSVAFWCNPISGHATLYWYQQILGQGPKLLIQFQNNGVVDDSQLPKDRFSAERLKGVDSTLKIQPAKLEDSAVYLCASSLGGNTEAFFGQGTRLTVV.

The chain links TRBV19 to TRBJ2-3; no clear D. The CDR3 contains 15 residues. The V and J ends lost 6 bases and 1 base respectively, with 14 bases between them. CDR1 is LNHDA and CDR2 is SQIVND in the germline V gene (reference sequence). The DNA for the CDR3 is TGTGCCAGTAGCTATATGGGGATAGGCACAGATACGCAGTATTTT. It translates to CASSYMGIGTDTQYF.

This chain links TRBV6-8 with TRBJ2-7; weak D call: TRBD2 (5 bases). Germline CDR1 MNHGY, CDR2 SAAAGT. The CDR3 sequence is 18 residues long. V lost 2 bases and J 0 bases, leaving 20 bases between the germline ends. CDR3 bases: TGTGCCAGCAGTTACAAGCGGTCCCTTTTAACGGGCTCCTACGAGCAGTACTTC. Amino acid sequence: CASSYKRSLLTGSYEQYF.

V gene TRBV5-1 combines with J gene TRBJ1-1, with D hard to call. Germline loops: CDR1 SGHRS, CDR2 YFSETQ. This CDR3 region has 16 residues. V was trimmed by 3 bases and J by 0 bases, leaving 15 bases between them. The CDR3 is CASSSGPGVMNTEAFF. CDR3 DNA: TGCGCCAGCAGCTCAGGACCGGGCGTCATGAACACTGAAGCTTTCTTT.

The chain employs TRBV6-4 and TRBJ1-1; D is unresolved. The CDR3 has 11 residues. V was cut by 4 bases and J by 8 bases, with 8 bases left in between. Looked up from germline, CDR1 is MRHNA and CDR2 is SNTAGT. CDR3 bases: TGTGCCAGCAGTGGCGGAGGAGAAGCTTTCTTT. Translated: CASSGGGEAFF.

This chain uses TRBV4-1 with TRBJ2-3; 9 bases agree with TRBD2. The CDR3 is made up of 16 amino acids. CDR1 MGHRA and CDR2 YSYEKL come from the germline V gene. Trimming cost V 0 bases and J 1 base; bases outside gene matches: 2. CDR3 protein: CASSQDKRGGTDTQYF. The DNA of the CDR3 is TGCGCCAGCAGCCAAGATAAGCGGGGGGGCACAGATACGCAGTATTTT.

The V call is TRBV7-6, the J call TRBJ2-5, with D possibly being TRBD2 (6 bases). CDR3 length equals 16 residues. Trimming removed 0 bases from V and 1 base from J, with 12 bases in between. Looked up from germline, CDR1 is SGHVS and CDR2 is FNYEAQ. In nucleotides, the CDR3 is TGTGCCAGCAGCTTAGCGCCCCGGAGGGGCCAAGAGACCCAGTACTTC. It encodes CASSLAPRRGQETQYF.

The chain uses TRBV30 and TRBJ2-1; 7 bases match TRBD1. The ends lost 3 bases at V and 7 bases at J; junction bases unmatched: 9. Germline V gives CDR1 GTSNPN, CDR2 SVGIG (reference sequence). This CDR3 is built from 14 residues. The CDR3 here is CAWRPKYRGNEQFF. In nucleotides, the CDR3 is TGTGCCTGGAGGCCCAAATACAGGGGAAATGAGCAGTTCTTC.

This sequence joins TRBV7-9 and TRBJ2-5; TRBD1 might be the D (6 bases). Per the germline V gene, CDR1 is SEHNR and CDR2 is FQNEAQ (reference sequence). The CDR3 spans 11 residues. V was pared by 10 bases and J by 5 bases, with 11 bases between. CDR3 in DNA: TGTGCCACCTACAGGGTTGAGACCCAGTACTTC. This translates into CATYRVETQYF. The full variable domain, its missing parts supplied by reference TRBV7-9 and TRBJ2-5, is DTGVSQNPRHKITKRGQNVTFRCDPISEHNRLYWYRQTLGQGPEFLTYFQNEAQLEKSRLLSDRFSAERPKGSFSTLEIQRTEQGDSAMYLCATYRVETQYFGPGTRLLVL.

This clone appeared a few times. The CDR3 region is CASSQNRQTEAFF. As DNA, the CDR3 is TGTGCCAGCAGCCAGAACCGGCAGACTGAAGCTTTCTTT. This rearrangement joins TRBV4-2 to TRBJ1-1; no clear D gene. V shed 3 bases and J shed 5 bases, with 10 bases lying between them. The V gene's germline CDR1 is LGHNA and CDR2 YNFKEQ. The CDR3 extends over 13 amino acids.